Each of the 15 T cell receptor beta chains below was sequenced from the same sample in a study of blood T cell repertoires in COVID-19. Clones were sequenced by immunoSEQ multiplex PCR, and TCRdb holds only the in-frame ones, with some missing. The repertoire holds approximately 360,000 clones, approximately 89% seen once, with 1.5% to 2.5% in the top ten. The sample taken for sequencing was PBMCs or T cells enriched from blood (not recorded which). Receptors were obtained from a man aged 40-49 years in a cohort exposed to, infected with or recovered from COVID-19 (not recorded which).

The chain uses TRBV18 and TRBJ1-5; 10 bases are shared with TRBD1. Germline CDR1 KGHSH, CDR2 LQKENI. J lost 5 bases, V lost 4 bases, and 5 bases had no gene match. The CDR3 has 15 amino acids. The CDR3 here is CASSQGTGAHQPQHF. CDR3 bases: TGTGCCAGCTCACAAGGGACAGGGGCCCATCAGCCCCAGCATTTT.

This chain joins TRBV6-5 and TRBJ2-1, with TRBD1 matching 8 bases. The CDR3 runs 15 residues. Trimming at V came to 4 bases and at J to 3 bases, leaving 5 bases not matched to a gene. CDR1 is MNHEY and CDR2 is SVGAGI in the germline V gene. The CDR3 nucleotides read TGTGCCAGCAGTTCGGGACAGGCCTTCTACAATGAGCAGTTCTTC. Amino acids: CASSSGQAFYNEQFF.

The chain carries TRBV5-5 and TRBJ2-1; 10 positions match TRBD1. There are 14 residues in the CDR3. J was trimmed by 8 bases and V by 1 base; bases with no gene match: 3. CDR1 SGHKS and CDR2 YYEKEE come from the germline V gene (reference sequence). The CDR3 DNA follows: TGTGCCAGCAGCTTGTATGGGACAGGGGATGAGCAGTTCTTC. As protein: CASSLYGTGDEQFF.

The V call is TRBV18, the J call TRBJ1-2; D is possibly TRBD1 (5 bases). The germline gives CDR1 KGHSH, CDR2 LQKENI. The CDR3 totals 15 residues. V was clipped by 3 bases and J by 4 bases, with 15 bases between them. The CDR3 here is CASSPGRQSVYGYTF. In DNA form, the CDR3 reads TGTGCCAGCTCACCCGGGCGACAGTCCGTCTATGGCTACACCTTC.

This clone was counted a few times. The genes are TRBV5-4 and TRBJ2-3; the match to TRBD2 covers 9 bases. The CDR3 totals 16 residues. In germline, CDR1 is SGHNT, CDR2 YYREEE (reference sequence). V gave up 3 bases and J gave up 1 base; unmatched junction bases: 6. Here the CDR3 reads CASSSTSGGGTDTQYF. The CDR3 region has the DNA TGTGCCAGCAGCTCGACTAGCGGAGGGGGCACAGATACGCAGTATTTT.

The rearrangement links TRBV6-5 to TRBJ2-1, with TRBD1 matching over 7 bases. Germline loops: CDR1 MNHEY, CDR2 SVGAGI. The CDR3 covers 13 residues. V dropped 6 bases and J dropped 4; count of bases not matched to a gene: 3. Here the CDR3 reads CASRQDRYNEQFF. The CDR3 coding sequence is TGTGCCAGCAGACAGGACAGGTACAATGAGCAGTTCTTC.

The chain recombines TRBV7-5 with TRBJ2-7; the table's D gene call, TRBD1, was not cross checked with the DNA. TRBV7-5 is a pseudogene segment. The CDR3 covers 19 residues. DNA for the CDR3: TGTGTCAGAAGCTTAACTTTCTCTGTCCGGACAGGGGGCTCCTACGAGCAGTACTTC. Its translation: CVRSLTFSVRTGGSYEQYF.

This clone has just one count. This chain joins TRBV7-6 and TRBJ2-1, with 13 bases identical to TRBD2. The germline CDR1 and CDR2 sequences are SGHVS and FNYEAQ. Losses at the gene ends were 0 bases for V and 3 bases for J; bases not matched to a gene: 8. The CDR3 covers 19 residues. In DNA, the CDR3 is TGTGCCAGCAGCTTAGCATTAACTAGCGGGAGGGCCCTCTACAATGAGCAGTTCTTC. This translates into CASSLALTSGRALYNEQFF.

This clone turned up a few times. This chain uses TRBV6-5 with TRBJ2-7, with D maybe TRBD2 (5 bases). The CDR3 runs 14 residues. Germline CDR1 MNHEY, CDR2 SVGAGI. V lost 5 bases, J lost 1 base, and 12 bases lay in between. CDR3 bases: TGTGCCAGCAGTCTGGACTCTGAATCCTACGAGCAGTACTTC. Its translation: CASSLDSESYEQYF.

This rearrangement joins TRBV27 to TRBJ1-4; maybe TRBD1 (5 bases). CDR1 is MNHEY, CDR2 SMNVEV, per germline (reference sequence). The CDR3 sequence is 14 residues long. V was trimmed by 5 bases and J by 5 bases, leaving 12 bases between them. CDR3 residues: CASSNRRGNEKLFF. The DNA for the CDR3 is TGTGCCAGCAGTAATAGGCGGGGGAATGAAAAACTGTTTTTT.

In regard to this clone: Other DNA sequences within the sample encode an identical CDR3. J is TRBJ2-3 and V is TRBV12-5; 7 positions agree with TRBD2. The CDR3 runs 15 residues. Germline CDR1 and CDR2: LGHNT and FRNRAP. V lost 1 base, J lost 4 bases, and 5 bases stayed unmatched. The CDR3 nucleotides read TGTGCTAGTGGTTTGGGACTAGCCGGGGCAGATACGCAGTATTTT. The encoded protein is CASGLGLAGADTQYF.

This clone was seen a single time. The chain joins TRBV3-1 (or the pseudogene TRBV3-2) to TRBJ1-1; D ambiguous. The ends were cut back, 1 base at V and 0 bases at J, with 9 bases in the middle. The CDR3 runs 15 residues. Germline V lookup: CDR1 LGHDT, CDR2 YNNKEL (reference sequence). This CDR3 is CASSQVPEMNTEAFF. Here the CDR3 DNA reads TGTGCCAGCAGCCAAGTCCCAGAAATGAACACTGAAGCTTTCTTT.

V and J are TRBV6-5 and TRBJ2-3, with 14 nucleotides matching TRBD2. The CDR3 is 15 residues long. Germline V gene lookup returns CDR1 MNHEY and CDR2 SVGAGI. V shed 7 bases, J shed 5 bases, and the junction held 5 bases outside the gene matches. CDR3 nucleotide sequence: TGTGCCAGCACTGGACTAGCGGGAGGTGGAGATACGCAGTATTTT. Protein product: CASTGLAGGGDTQYF.

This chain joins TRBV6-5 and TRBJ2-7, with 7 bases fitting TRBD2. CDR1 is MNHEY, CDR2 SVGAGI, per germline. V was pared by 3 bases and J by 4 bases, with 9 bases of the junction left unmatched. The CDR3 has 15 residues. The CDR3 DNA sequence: TGTGCCAGCAGTTATGGGCCCAGCGGGGAATACGAGCAGTACTTC. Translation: CASSYGPSGEYEQYF.

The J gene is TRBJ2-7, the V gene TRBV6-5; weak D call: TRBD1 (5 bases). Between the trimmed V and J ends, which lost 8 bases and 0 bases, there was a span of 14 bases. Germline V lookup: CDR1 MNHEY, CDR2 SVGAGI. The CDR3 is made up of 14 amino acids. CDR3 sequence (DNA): TGTGCCAGCGGGTCTGGGGCAATCTCCTACGAGCAGTACTTC. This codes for CASGSGAISYEQYF.